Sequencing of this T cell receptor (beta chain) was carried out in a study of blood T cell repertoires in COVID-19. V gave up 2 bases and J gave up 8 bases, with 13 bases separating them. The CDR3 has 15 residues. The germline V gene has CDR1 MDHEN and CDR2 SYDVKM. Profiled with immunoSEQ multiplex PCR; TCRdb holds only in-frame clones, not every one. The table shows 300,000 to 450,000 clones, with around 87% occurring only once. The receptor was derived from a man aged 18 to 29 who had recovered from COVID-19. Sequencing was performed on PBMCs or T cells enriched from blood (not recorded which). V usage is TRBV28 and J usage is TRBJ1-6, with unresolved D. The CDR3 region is CASSLMWAAHSPLHF. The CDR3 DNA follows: TGTGCCAGCAGTTTAATGTGGGCAGCTCATTCACCCCTCCACTTT.